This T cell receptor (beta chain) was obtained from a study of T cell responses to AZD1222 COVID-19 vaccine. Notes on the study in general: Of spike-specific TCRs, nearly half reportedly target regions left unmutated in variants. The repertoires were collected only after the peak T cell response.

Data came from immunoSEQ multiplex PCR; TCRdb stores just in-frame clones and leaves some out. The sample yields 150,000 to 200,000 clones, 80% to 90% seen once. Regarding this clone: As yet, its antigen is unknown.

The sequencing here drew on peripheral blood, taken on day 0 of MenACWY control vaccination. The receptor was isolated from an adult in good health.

CDR3 sequence: CASSPGTHSTDTQYF. In DNA form, the CDR3 reads TGTGCCAGCAGCCCCGGGACTCATAGCACAGATACGCAGTATTTT. The V and J genes are TRBV7-9 and TRBJ2-3, with a weak D call TRBD2 (6 bases). Germline lookup yields CDR1 SEHNR and CDR2 FQNEAQ (reference sequence). V was cut by 5 bases and J by 0 bases, with 12 bases left in between. There are 15 residues in the CDR3.